This T cell receptor (beta chain) was captured by sequencing in a study of T cells after yellow fever vaccination. The CDR3 runs to 13 residues. V was trimmed by 0 bases and J by 3 bases, leaving 6 bases between them. The germline V gene encodes CDR1 SGHDT and CDR2 YYEEEE. This clonotype was seen more than once but under ten times. TCRdb re-analysed the 5' RACE reads in MiXCR, keeping a single row per CDR3 protein. This sample has around 330,000 distinct CDR3 sequences, with around 4% found just once. The receptor's source is a young man who received the YFV17D yellow fever vaccine. Sequencing used PBMCs, obtained on the day of the yellow fever booster vaccination. The J gene is TRBJ1-2, the V gene TRBV5-6; D is ambiguous. The CDR3 DNA follows: TGTGCCAGCAGCTTGGACGAGTACTATGGCTACACCTTC. The encoded protein is CASSLDEYYGYTF.